The TCR beta chain under discussion was sequenced for a study of tumor and adjacent non-tumor tissue in lung cancer. Study details: Stage I to III disease affected 9 to 10 men and several women aged roughly 31 to 85.

The CDR3 extends over 13 amino acids. Germline loops: CDR1 SGHAT, CDR2 FQNNGV. Study-level results: TCR diversity was significantly greater in tumor than normal lung tissue. Patients with more diverse tumor TCRs had worse survival.

RNA was extracted from bulk tissue without any cell sorting. Details on this clonotype: Its antigen is undetermined. The junction departs from germline at one end; a sequencing error may be responsible.

TCRbeta libraries were built with three rounds of nested PCR, modified from ARM-PCR. Via MiXCR, TCRdb re-called the multiplex PCR reads, giving one row per CDR3 protein. The table has fewer than 100,000 distinct CDR3 sequences, around 70% seen once. The sequence was collected from a woman in her thirties or forties with non-small cell lung cancer. The sample comprised lung tumor tissue. V usage is TRBV11-2 and J usage is TRBJ2-7; maybe TRBD2 (5 bases). Written as DNA, the CDR3 is TGTACCAGCAGCCATAGGGCGGGTTACGAGCAGTACTTC. Translated: CTSSHRAGYEQYF.